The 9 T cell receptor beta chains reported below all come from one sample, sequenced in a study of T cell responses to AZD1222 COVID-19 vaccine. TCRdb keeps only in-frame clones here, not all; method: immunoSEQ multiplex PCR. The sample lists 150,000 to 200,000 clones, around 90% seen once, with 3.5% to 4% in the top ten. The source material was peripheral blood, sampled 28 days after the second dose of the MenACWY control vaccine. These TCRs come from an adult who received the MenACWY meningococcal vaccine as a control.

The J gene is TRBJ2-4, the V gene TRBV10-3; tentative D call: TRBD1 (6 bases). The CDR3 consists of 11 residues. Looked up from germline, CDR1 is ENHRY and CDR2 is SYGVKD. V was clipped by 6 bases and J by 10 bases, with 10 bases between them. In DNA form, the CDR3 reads TGTGCCATCAGGGCAGGGGATATTCAGTACTTC. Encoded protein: CAIRAGDIQYF.

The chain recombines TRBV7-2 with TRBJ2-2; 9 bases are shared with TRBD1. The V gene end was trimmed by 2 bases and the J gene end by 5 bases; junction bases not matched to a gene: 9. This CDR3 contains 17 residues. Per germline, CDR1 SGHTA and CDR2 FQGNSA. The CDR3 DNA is TGTGCCAGCAGCTTAAGCCCCGGGACAGGGATGACCGGGGAGCTGTTTTTT. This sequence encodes CASSLSPGTGMTGELFF.

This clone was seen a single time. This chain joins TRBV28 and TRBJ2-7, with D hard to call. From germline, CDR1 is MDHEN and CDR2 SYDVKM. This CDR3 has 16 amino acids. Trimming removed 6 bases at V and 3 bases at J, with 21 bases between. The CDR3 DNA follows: TGTGCCAGCAGACAAACTCCGCGGCTAGTTTACTACGAGCAGTACTTC. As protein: CASRQTPRLVYYEQYF.

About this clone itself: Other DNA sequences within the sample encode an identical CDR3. The CDR3: CASSLAGNYGYTF. The CDR3 DNA reads as TGTGCCAGCAGCTTAGCGGGAAACTATGGCTACACCTTC. This chain links TRBV7-2 with TRBJ1-2; D is uncertain. Germline loops: CDR1 SGHTA, CDR2 FQGNSA. The CDR3 has 13 residues. The ends were cut back, 0 bases at V and 2 bases at J, with 4 bases in the middle.

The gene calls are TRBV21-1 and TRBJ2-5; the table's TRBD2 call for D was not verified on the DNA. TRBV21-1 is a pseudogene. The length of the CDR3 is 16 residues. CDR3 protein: CASSTRTGISQETQYF. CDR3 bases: TGTGCCAGCAGCACAAGAACGGGAATTTCACAAGAGACCCAGTACTTC.

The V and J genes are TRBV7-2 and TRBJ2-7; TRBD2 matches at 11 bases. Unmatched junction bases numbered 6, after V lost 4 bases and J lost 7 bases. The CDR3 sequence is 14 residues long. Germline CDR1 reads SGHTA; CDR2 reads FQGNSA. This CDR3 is CASSSGLAATEQYF. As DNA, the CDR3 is TGTGCCAGCAGCTCGGGACTAGCGGCCACGGAGCAGTACTTC.

CDR3 region: CASSQGGGGGNEKLFF. In DNA form, the CDR3 reads TGCGCCAGCAGCCAAGGTGGGGGAGGGGGAAATGAAAAACTGTTTTTT. V gene TRBV4-3 combines with J gene TRBJ1-4, with a weak D call TRBD1 (6 bases). This CDR3 region has 16 residues. Trimming took off 1 base at V and 5 bases at J, with 14 bases between the two ends. The germline V gene has CDR1 LGHNA and CDR2 YSLEER.

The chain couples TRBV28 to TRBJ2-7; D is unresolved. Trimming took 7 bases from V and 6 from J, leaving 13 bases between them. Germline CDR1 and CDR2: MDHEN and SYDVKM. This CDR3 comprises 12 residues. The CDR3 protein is CASTSPPGEQYF. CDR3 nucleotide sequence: TGTGCCAGCACCTCACCTCCCGGCGAGCAGTACTTC. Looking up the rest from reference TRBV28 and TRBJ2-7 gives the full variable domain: DVKVTQSSRYLVKRTGEKVFLECVQDMDHENMFWYRQDPGLGLRLIYFSYDVKMKEKGDIPEGYSVSREKKERFSLILESASTNQTSMYLCASTSPPGEQYFGPGTRLTVT.

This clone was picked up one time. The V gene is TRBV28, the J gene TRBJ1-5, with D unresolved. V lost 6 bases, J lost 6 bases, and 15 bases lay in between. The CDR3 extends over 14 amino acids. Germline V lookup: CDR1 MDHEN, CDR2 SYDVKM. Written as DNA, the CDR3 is TGTGCCAGCAGGCCTGGACGGGTGAGTCAGCCCCAGCATTTT. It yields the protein CASRPGRVSQPQHF. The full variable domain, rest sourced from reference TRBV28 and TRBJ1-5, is DVKVTQSSRYLVKRTGEKVFLECVQDMDHENMFWYRQDPGLGLRLIYFSYDVKMKEKGDIPEGYSVSREKKERFSLILESASTNQTSMYLCASRPGRVSQPQHFGDGTRLSIL.